This TCR beta chain stems from a study of cytomegalovirus exposure and HLA in healthy donors. Study observations and caveats: Later analysis identified a missense DCLRE1C variant that was linked to TCR beta V- and J-gene trimming. In presence/absence analyses, roughly uniform sequencing depth across donors was assumed.

The PCR made use of 60 Vbeta and 13 Jbeta primers. Repertoires were generated with immunoSEQ multiplex PCR, while TCRdb's copy carries only in-frame clones and drops some. This table has 130,000 or so clones, about 83% appearing once. CDR1 and CDR2 from the germline V gene are MNHNY and SVGAGI (reference sequence). This CDR3 region has 15 residues. Deletions cut 6 bases from V and 2 bases from J, with 17 bases between. This clone was counted only a few times. Its matching antigen is unknown. The rearrangement links TRBV6-6 to TRBJ2-7, with TRBD2 as a possible D gene (6 bases). This receptor was obtained from a man aged 25-40 years in good health and CMV-seronegative. The material sequenced was PBMCs. The CDR3 nucleotides read TGTGCCAGCAGCCAAACCGGGACTCTAACCTACGAGCAGTACTTC. Its protein product is CASSQTGTLTYEQYF.